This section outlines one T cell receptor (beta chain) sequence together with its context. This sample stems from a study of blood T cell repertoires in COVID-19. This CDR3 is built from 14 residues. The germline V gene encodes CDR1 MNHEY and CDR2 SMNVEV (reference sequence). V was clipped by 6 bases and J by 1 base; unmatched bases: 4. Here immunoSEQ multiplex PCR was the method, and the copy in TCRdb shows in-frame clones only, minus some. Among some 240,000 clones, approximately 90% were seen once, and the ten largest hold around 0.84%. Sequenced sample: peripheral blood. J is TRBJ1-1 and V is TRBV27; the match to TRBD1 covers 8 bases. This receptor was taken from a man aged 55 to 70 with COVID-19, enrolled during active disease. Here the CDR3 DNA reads TGTGCCAGCAGCTTCGACAGGGGGAACACTGAAGCTTTCTTT. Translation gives CASSFDRGNTEAFF.